Here is one TCR beta chain with its context. Its antigen is still unknown. Per-base quality was not reported, and no clone a single base away is much larger than it. TCRbeta CDR3 regions were immunosequenced from extracted DNA using the immunoSEQ Assay at Adaptive Biotechnologies. The original methods were these. To quantify the absolute abundance of each unique TCRbeta CDR3, sequences were collapsed and filtered. Clonality, calculated using only productive in-frame rearrangements, was defined as 1 minus Pielou's evenness. Regional overlap was measured by following the top 100 nucleotide rearrangements across paired samples, and the Morisita index was used to compare paired samples with unrelated samples. Convergence of nucleotide rearrangements onto identical amino acid sequences was assessed with the immunoSEQ Rearrangement Details tool. What TCRdb holds here is the immuneACCESS table cut down to in-frame rearrangements. Part of the clones is not present; checked against another copy, under half of the missing clones reflect an unresolved V gene, and the others are unexplained. Clone size and the V and J calls come from that table; the DNA yielded D and trimming. This sample is represented by some 4,400 clones; 50% to 60% of them were singletons. The ten largest clones represent roughly 13% of the sample.

This record comes from a study of CXCR4 blockade with PD-1 therapy in pancreatic cancer (dated 2019 in TCRdb). A note on the overall study: Multiplex immunohistochemistry and TCRbeta immunosequencing of resected pancreatic ductal adenocarcinoma were combined in the study with ex vivo slice culture in which PD-1 and CXCR4 blockade were tested. To look at intratumoral heterogeneity, the researchers TCR-sequenced two geographically distinct regions from each of 6 tumors.

The CDR3 contains 14 residues, cysteine and phenylalanine counted. This entry keeps only the CDR3 DNA: 42 bases, framed from base 1. Sequences MDHEN (CDR1) and SYDVKM (CDR2) are obtained from the germline V gene. Compared with germline, V lacks 6 bases and J lacks 4 bases; bases without a gene match: 4. The study at large found these results: A strong correlation was found between amino acid clone frequency and the number of distinct nucleotide rearrangements encoding each amino acid clone, suggesting convergent selection by common tumor antigens. Only TCRbeta chains were sequenced, so true antigen-specificity overlap of convergent dominant clones remained unconfirmed pending paired alpha-beta single-cell sequencing. Although tumors showed clonal expansion, with a mean productive clonality of about 0.13 compared with 0.04 to 0.06 in healthy blood, clonality was not correlated with survival.

The patients who supplied the archived tumor blocks had received no neoadjuvant therapy before resection. The preserved-tissue arm of the study used 30 surgical resection samples from about two dozen previously untreated pancreatic ductal adenocarcinoma patients. For the resection arm, ten 5-micron curls of FFPE tumor adjacent to the multiplex immunohistochemistry slide were used for DNA extraction. The sequencing input was tumor tissue. The rearranged segments are TRBV28 and TRBJ2-5; 11 central nucleotides agree with TRBD1. This clonotype was sampled from a human donor with pancreatic ductal adenocarcinoma. The CDR3 protein is CASSRTGGRETQYF. DNA sequence: TGTGCCAGCAGCAGGACAGGGGGCAGAGAGACCCAGTACTTC.